This T cell receptor beta chain originates from a study of monozygotic twins with inflammatory bowel disease. Germline CDR1 reads SNHLY; CDR2 reads FYNNEI. The CDR3 loop spans 13 amino acids. TCRdb re-called the 5' RACE reads and shows each CDR3 protein once, DNA omitted. In total, the table holds 190,000 or so distinct CDR3 sequences. Findings and caveats of the study: Among IBD patients, TCRbeta diversity (inverse Simpson) was lower than in healthy co-twins. Compared with healthy twins, IBD patients shared fewer clonotypes with others, especially with disease activity.

On this clonotype: Its specificity is not known.

The clonotype comes from a human donor with ulcerative colitis or Crohn's disease, or a healthy co-twin of an affected twin (not recorded which). J is TRBJ1-4 and V is TRBV2. The specimen was blood. The chain's CDR3 is CASIPLGSGKLFF.